This passage covers 17 T cell receptor beta chains from one sample sequenced in a study of cytomegalovirus exposure and HLA in healthy donors. Both 60 Vbeta primers and 13 Jbeta primers went into the PCR. Sequencing used immunoSEQ multiplex PCR; TCRdb keeps in-frame clones, though not all of them. The sample totals over 100,000 clones. Source material: PBMCs. The receptor set was obtained from a middle-aged woman in good health and CMV-seropositive.

The rearrangement uses TRBV5-6 and TRBJ2-2; 9 positions agree with TRBD2. The CDR3 is 16 amino acids. The V and J ends lost 4 bases and 6 bases, in that order; junction bases with no gene match: 10. Germline CDR1 SGHDT, CDR2 YYEEEE. CDR3 DNA sequence: TGTGCCAGCAGCCCCGGGACTAGCTGGGTGGCCGGGGAGCTGTTTTTT. Protein product: CASSPGTSWVAGELFF.

The rearrangement uses TRBV28 and TRBJ2-3; D not certain. The length of the CDR3 is 13 residues. CDR1 and CDR2 from the germline V gene are MDHEN and SYDVKM. Trimming cost V 6 bases and J 4 bases, with 11 bases left between them. Here the CDR3 reads CASSPLLADTQYF. CDR3 DNA sequence: TGTGCCAGCAGCCCCTTGCTAGCAGATACGCAGTATTTT. The full variable domain, its missing parts supplied by reference TRBV28 and TRBJ2-3, is DVKVTQSSRYLVKRTGEKVFLECVQDMDHENMFWYRQDPGLGLRLIYFSYDVKMKEKGDIPEGYSVSREKKERFSLILESASTNQTSMYLCASSPLLADTQYFGPGTRLTVL.

The chain carries TRBV27 and TRBJ1-5, with TRBD1 as a possible D gene (5 bases). V gave up 3 bases and J gave up 4 bases, with 19 bases separating them. This CDR3 has 17 residues. Germline assignment: CDR1 MNHEY and CDR2 SMNVEV (reference sequence). CDR3 amino acids: CASSLGRGQGGNQPQHF. For the CDR3, the DNA is TGTGCCAGCAGTTTGGGGAGGGGTCAGGGTGGAAATCAGCCCCAGCATTTT.

V and J are TRBV9 and TRBJ2-7, with 7 bases fitting TRBD1. Germline loops: CDR1 SGDLS, CDR2 YYNGEE. V lost 0 bases and J lost 5; bases outside the gene matches: 8. CDR3 length equals 15 residues. The CDR3 loop reads CASSVEGGRENEQYF. The CDR3 DNA reads as TGTGCCAGCAGCGTAGAAGGGGGCAGGGAAAACGAGCAGTACTTC.

The genes are TRBV4-2 and TRBJ1-2, with D perhaps TRBD1 (6 bases). Deletions cut 4 bases from V and 4 bases from J, with 25 bases between. The length of the CDR3 is 18 residues. Germline V lookup: CDR1 LGHNA, CDR2 YNFKEQ. The CDR3 loop reads CASSPSGGWGLVGYGYTF. The CDR3 nucleotides read TGTGCCAGCAGCCCTAGTGGGGGCTGGGGGCTAGTCGGCTATGGCTACACCTTC.

The chain employs TRBV2 and TRBJ2-1, with TRBD2 as a possible D gene (6 bases). This CDR3 comprises 16 residues. Deletions cut 4 bases from V and 3 bases from J, with 16 bases between. CDR1 and CDR2 (germline): SNHLY, FYNNEI. CDR3 sequence: CASSGPEGLYYNEQFF. In DNA form, the CDR3 reads TGTGCCAGCAGTGGCCCAGAGGGACTTTACTACAATGAGCAGTTCTTC. Drawing the rest from reference TRBV2 and TRBJ2-1, the complete variable domain is EPEVTQTPSHQVTQMGQEVILRCVPISNHLYFYWYRQILGQKVEFLVSFYNNEISEKSEIFDDQFSVERPDGSNFTLKIRSTKLEDSAMYFCASSGPEGLYYNEQFFGPGTRLTVL.

The V and J genes are TRBV19 and TRBJ2-7, with 8 positions matching TRBD2. CDR3 length: 15 residues. Germline V CDR1 and CDR2: LNHDA, SQIVND (reference sequence). With V trimmed by 1 base and J by 3 bases, 5 bases remained unmatched. CDR3 residues: CASSIGASGYYEQYF. CDR3 in DNA: TGTGCCAGTAGTATAGGGGCTAGCGGGTACTACGAGCAGTACTTC.

The chain couples TRBV7-2 to TRBJ2-7; D remains ambiguous. CDR1 and CDR2 from the germline V gene are SGHTA and FQGNSA. V was shortened by 2 bases and J by 0 bases, with 11 bases between the two germline ends. The CDR3 runs to 15 residues. CDR3 sequence (DNA): TGTGCCAGCAGCTTAATGGCGGCGAGCTCCTACGAGCAGTACTTC. Protein product: CASSLMAASSYEQYF.

The chain links TRBV6-1 to TRBJ1-4, with 7 bases lining up with TRBD1. The germline V gene has CDR1 MNHNS and CDR2 SASEGT. Losses at the gene ends were 2 bases for V and 4 bases for J; bases not matched to a gene: 4. CDR3 size: 15 residues. DNA for the CDR3: TGTGCCAGCAGTGAATTACACAGGGGTAATGAAAAACTGTTTTTT. It encodes CASSELHRGNEKLFF.

The rearrangement links TRBV14 to TRBJ1-2, with TRBD1 matching 8 bases. CDR3 length: 16 amino acids. CDR1 SGHDN and CDR2 FVKESK come from the germline V gene. The V segment lost 0 bases and the J segment 5 bases; nucleotides outside the gene matches: 8. CDR3: CASSQEAGQVFYGYTF. Here the CDR3 DNA reads TGTGCCAGCAGCCAAGAAGCGGGACAGGTTTTTTATGGCTACACCTTC. The full variable domain, with the rest looked up from reference TRBV14 and TRBJ1-2, is EAGVTQFPSHSVIEKGQTVTLRCDPISGHDNLYWYRRVMGKEIKFLLHFVKESKQDESGMPNNRFLAERTGGTYSTLKVQPAELEDSGVYFCASSQEAGQVFYGYTFGSGTRLTVV.

This chain links TRBV7-2 with TRBJ2-7; 11 bases agree with TRBD2. The germline gives CDR1 SGHTA, CDR2 FQGNSA. This CDR3 is 14 amino acids long. V was clipped by 5 bases and J by 3 bases; unmatched bases: 3. The CDR3 here is CASSVSGRGYEQYF. In DNA form, the CDR3 reads TGTGCCAGCAGCGTTAGCGGGAGGGGCTACGAGCAGTACTTC.

CDR3 region: CASSLGVGSGSYEQYF. In DNA, the CDR3 is TGTGCCAGCAGCTTAGGGGTGGGTAGCGGGAGCTACGAGCAGTACTTC. V and J are TRBV7-2 and TRBJ2-7; 9 bases match TRBD2. In germline, CDR1 is SGHTA, CDR2 FQGNSA. The CDR3 has 16 residues. The V gene end was trimmed by 1 base and the J gene end by 3 bases; junction bases not matched to a gene: 7.

The J gene is TRBJ2-1, the V gene TRBV23-1, with 9 bases lining up with TRBD2. TRBV23-1 is identified as an open reading frame with a role that is uncertain. The J segment lost 4 bases and the V segment lost 6 bases, leaving 10 bases of the junction unmatched. CDR3 length equals 16 residues. DNA for the CDR3: TGCGCCAGCAGCTCGCCGACTAGCGGTTCTTACAATGAGCAGTTCTTC. Protein sequence: CASSSPTSGSYNEQFF.

The V gene is TRBV11-2, the J gene TRBJ2-7; TRBD2 matches at 7 bases. The trim removed 3 bases at V and 0 bases at J, leaving 2 bases unmatched. The length of the CDR3 is 14 residues. Per the germline V gene, CDR1 is SGHAT and CDR2 is FQNNGV. CDR3: CASSLERGSYEQYF. The CDR3 DNA is TGTGCCAGCAGCTTGGAGCGGGGCTCCTACGAGCAGTACTTC.

This chain joins TRBV2 and TRBJ2-1; D is possibly TRBD1 (5 bases). Trimming pared 6 bases from V and 6 bases from J, leaving 9 bases between. The CDR3 runs 12 residues. Germline-derived CDR1 and CDR2 are SNHLY and FYNNEI. For the CDR3, the DNA is TGTGCCAGCAGCCAAGGGGTCAATGAGCAGTTCTTC. This encodes CASSQGVNEQFF. Looking up the rest from reference TRBV2 and TRBJ2-1 gives the full variable domain: EPEVTQTPSHQVTQMGQEVILRCVPISNHLYFYWYRQILGQKVEFLVSFYNNEISEKSEIFDDQFSVERPDGSNFTLKIRSTKLEDSAMYFCASSQGVNEQFFGPGTRLTVL.

The chain is built from TRBV30 and TRBJ1-4; D remains ambiguous. The CDR3 covers 14 residues. V lost 1 base, J lost 1 base, and 7 bases lay in between. Germline-derived CDR1 and CDR2 are GTSNPN and SVGIG (reference sequence). DNA of the CDR3: TGTGCCTGGAGTGAAACAGAAACTAATGAAAAACTGTTTTTT. Amino acid sequence: CAWSETETNEKLFF.

The V gene is TRBV9, the J gene TRBJ1-1, with D possibly being TRBD1 (6 bases). The CDR3 sequence is 13 residues long. Germline V CDR1 and CDR2: SGDLS, YYNGEE. Trimming removed 3 bases at V and 1 base at J, with 7 bases between. The CDR3 nucleotides read TGTGCCAGCAGCGAGGGACAGAACACTGAAGCTTTCTTT. The encoded protein is CASSEGQNTEAFF.